Below are 30 T cell receptor beta chains sequenced from a single sample in a study of blood T cell repertoires in COVID-19. Clones were read by immunoSEQ multiplex PCR, and TCRdb kept only the in-frame ones, dropping some. This table has fewer than 85,000 clones, 82% appearing once. Input material: peripheral blood. The receptors originated from a human donor in a cohort sampled during active COVID-19.

This clone was seen a few times. The chain couples TRBV7-9 to TRBJ2-5, with 7 bases that match TRBD1. This CDR3 contains 16 residues. CDR1 SEHNR and CDR2 FQNEAQ come from the germline V gene (reference sequence). Trimming at V came to 1 base and at J to 1 base, leaving 6 bases not matched to a gene. CDR3 amino acids: CASSLVVTGTQETQYF. The CDR3, as DNA: TGTGCCAGCAGCTTAGTGGTGACAGGGACCCAAGAGACCCAGTACTTC.

V is TRBV5-1 and J is TRBJ2-3, with TRBD1 identical over 8 bases. The CDR3 is made up of 15 amino acids. Per germline, CDR1 SGHRS and CDR2 YFSETQ. The ends lost 3 bases at V and 4 bases at J; junction bases unmatched: 7. This CDR3 is CASSYGTGGADTQYF. In nucleotides, the CDR3 is TGCGCCAGCAGCTATGGGACAGGTGGGGCAGATACGCAGTATTTT.

This clone was detected only once. The CDR3 DNA is TGTGCCACCAGTGATTGGGGACAGGGTTACAGCACAGATACGCAGTATTTT. It translates to CATSDWGQGYSTDTQYF. The V and J genes are TRBV24-1 and TRBJ2-3, with 9 bases identical to TRBD1. Unmatched junction bases numbered 5, after V lost 2 bases and J lost 0 bases. This CDR3 has 17 amino acids. The V gene's germline CDR1 is KGHDR and CDR2 SFDVKD.

The rearrangement joins TRBV5-1 to TRBJ2-7, with D maybe TRBD2 (5 bases). V was cut by 1 base and J by 0 bases, with 11 bases left in between. The CDR3 loop spans 15 amino acids. Per the germline V gene, CDR1 is SGHRS and CDR2 is YFSETQ. CDR3 sequence reads: CASSLSVAGSYEQYF. The CDR3 DNA follows: TGCGCCAGCAGCTTGTCAGTCGCGGGCTCCTACGAGCAGTACTTC.

The chain uses TRBV6-5 and TRBJ2-7; 8 bases line up with TRBD1. This CDR3 has 13 amino acids. V dropped 7 bases and J dropped 3; count of bases not matched to a gene: 5. CDR1 and CDR2 (germline): MNHEY, SVGAGI. The CDR3 loop is CASTGQGNYEQYF. The CDR3, as DNA: TGTGCCAGCACTGGACAGGGAAACTACGAGCAGTACTTC.

The table lists this clone with a few counts. This chain links TRBV10-3 with TRBJ2-1, with a weak D call TRBD2 (7 bases). Trimming removed 0 bases at V and 4 bases at J, with 13 bases between. The CDR3 runs 16 residues. The V gene's germline CDR1 is ENHRY and CDR2 SYGVKD. The CDR3 loop is CAISESMAGAYNEQFF. The CDR3 DNA reads TGTGCCATCAGTGAGTCGATGGCGGGGGCTTACAATGAGCAGTTCTTC.

This clone was found a few times. The chain combines TRBV28 with TRBJ1-4, with 9 bases identical to TRBD1. V was clipped by 3 bases and J by 8 bases; unmatched bases: 7. Germline lookup yields CDR1 MDHEN and CDR2 SYDVKM. The CDR3 runs 15 residues. CDR3: CASSFSGTGSEKLFF. DNA for the CDR3: TGTGCCAGCAGTTTCTCCGGGACAGGGAGCGAAAAACTGTTTTTT.

This clone has a single count. The rearrangement links TRBV12-5 to TRBJ2-1; 12 positions agree with TRBD2. CDR3 length equals 17 residues. CDR1 LGHNT and CDR2 FRNRAP come from the germline V gene. With 6 bases clipped from V and 4 bases from J, the junction kept 10 bases outside the gene matches. CDR3 nucleotide sequence: TGTGCTAGTGGGACGACGAGACTAGCGGGGGAATACAATGAGCAGTTCTTC. Residues: CASGTTRLAGEYNEQFF.

The chain links TRBV9 to TRBJ2-3, with 8 bases matching TRBD2. Germline assignment: CDR1 SGDLS and CDR2 YYNGEE. The CDR3 extends over 15 amino acids. Trimming took 7 bases from V and 5 from J; bases not matched to a gene: 12. CDR3 amino acids: CASRPDGGAGDTQYF. The CDR3 DNA is TGTGCCAGCCGCCCAGACGGGGGGGCGGGAGATACGCAGTATTTT.

The V and J genes are TRBV7-9 and TRBJ1-5; 10 nucleotides align to TRBD1. The CDR3 has 16 residues. Losses at the gene ends were 5 bases for V and 11 bases for J; bases not matched to a gene: 15. Germline V lookup: CDR1 SEHNR, CDR2 FQNEAQ (reference sequence). CDR3 in amino acids: CASSISTGTGAGAQHF. For the CDR3, the DNA is TGTGCCAGCAGCATATCCACCGGGACAGGGGCCGGAGCCCAGCATTTT.

The CDR3, as DNA: TGTGCCAGCACCTGGGGGGGTGAGGAGCAGTACTTC. Translation: CASTWGGEEQYF. V and J are TRBV28 and TRBJ2-7, with 7 positions matching TRBD2. CDR1 is MDHEN and CDR2 is SYDVKM in the germline V gene. There are 12 residues in the CDR3. With V trimmed by 7 bases and J by 7 bases, 7 bases remained unmatched.

This chain joins TRBV10-3 and TRBJ1-6; 7 positions match TRBD1. Germline trimming cut 5 bases from V and 4 bases from J; bases unmatched to any gene: 2. The length of the CDR3 is 14 residues. Germline CDR1 ENHRY, CDR2 SYGVKD. For the CDR3, the DNA is TGTGCCATCAGTCAACAGGGGTATAATTCACCCCTCCACTTT. This translates into CAISQQGYNSPLHF.

The CDR3 nucleotides read TGTGCCAGCAGTGATGGGATTACAGGGGGTTATGGCTACACCTTC. Its protein is CASSDGITGGYGYTF. This chain uses TRBV6-1 with TRBJ1-2; TRBD1 aligns across 8 bases. Trimming removed 3 bases from V and 5 bases from J; junction bases left unmatched: 8. This CDR3 is 15 amino acids long. The germline gives CDR1 MNHNS, CDR2 SASEGT.

The chain has TRBV27 and TRBJ1-2, with D perhaps matching TRBD1 (6 bases). Per germline, CDR1 MNHEY and CDR2 SMNVEV (reference sequence). The CDR3 is made up of 14 amino acids. Trimming stripped 5 bases from V and 4 bases from J, with 14 bases between. CDR3 region: CASSPRGPFYGYTF. DNA of the CDR3: TGTGCCAGCAGTCCCAGGGGACCATTCTATGGCTACACCTTC.

This sequence joins TRBV28 and TRBJ1-2; D unclear. This CDR3 has 15 residues. V was trimmed by 4 bases and J by 8 bases, leaving 20 bases between them. In germline, CDR1 is MDHEN, CDR2 SYDVKM. The DNA for the CDR3 is TGTGCCAGCAGTTCCAACCTCGGGGAAATTATGGGCTACACCTTC. Residues: CASSSNLGEIMGYTF.

This chain joins TRBV19 and TRBJ2-1; unclear D gene. The V end lost 5 bases, the J end lost 0 bases, and 11 bases lay between the germline ends. Per the germline V gene, CDR1 is LNHDA and CDR2 is SQIVND (reference sequence). CDR3 size: 15 residues. The CDR3 nucleotides read TGTGCCAGTAGTCTCGACATTGACTCCTACAATGAGCAGTTCTTC. Translating it yields CASSLDIDSYNEQFF.

The chain links TRBV28 to TRBJ2-7; TRBD2 matches 8 bases. Losses at the gene ends were 6 bases for V and 3 bases for J; bases not matched to a gene: 7. Germline loops: CDR1 MDHEN, CDR2 SYDVKM. The CDR3 length is 14 residues. CDR3 region: CASRTGTRYYEQYF. CDR3 nucleotide sequence: TGTGCCAGCAGGACCGGGACTAGGTACTACGAGCAGTACTTC.

The sample holds a few counts of this clone. The junction departs from germline at one end; a sequencing error may be responsible. The chain is built from TRBV7-7 and TRBJ2-2, with D perhaps matching TRBD1 (6 bases). Germline V gene data show CDR1 as SSHAT and CDR2 as FNYEAQ (reference sequence). The CDR3 runs to 15 residues. CDR3 in amino acids: CASRNTGSNTGELFF. The CDR3 nucleotides are TGTGCTAGCAGAAATACAGGGTCGAACACCGGGGAGCTGTTTTTT.

The chain couples TRBV2 to TRBJ2-2; 9 bases map to TRBD1. The J segment lost 6 bases and the V segment lost 6 bases, leaving 5 bases of the junction unmatched. This CDR3 has 14 residues. Looked up from germline, CDR1 is SNHLY and CDR2 is FYNNEI. The CDR3, as DNA: TGTGCCAGCAGACCACAGGGGGCAGCCGGGGAGCTGTTTTTT. Translation: CASRPQGAAGELFF.

The chain is built from TRBV21-1 and TRBJ1-1. TRBV21-1 counts as a pseudogene. The CDR3 length is 17 residues. The CDR3 nucleotides are TGTGCCAGCAGCGAAAAATGCGCCGGGGGAGGTCACACTGAAGCTTTCTTT. This translates into CASSEKCAGGGHTEAFF.

The chain employs TRBV28 and TRBJ2-4, with D possibly being TRBD2 (7 bases). The germline CDR1 and CDR2 sequences are MDHEN and SYDVKM. V lost 6 bases to trimming and J lost 1 base, with 10 bases between them. This CDR3 has 14 residues. The CDR3 region has the DNA TGTGCCAGCAGGGGGGGGGCGGCCAAAAACATTCAGTACTTC. It specifies CASRGGAAKNIQYF.

The chain combines TRBV5-1 with TRBJ1-1; a weak D match, TRBD1 (6 bases). V was trimmed by 3 bases and J by 3 bases, leaving 15 bases between them. Germline V gene lookup returns CDR1 SGHRS and CDR2 YFSETQ. The CDR3 has 15 amino acids. The CDR3 DNA is TGCGCCAGCAGCTGGGGGCTTCGGGACGACACTGAAGCTTTCTTT. It translates to CASSWGLRDDTEAFF. Filled out from reference TRBV5-1 and TRBJ1-1, the complete variable domain reads KAGVTQTPRYLIKTRGQQVTLSCSPISGHRSVSWYQQTPGQGLQFLFEYFSETQRNKGNFPGRFSGRQFSNSRSEMNVSTLELGDSALYLCASSWGLRDDTEAFFGQGTRLTVV.

The chain recombines TRBV5-1 with TRBJ1-2; 10 nucleotides align to TRBD1. V lost 4 bases, J lost 5 bases, and 17 bases stayed unmatched. This CDR3 has 18 residues. In germline, CDR1 is SGHRS, CDR2 YFSETQ. For the CDR3, the DNA is TGCGCCAGCAGCCCGTCCGGGACAGGGGCTTTATTCCTATATGGCTACACCTTC. Its protein product is CASSPSGTGALFLYGYTF.

J is TRBJ1-4 and V is TRBV15; weak D call: TRBD1 (5 bases). The length of the CDR3 is 13 residues. Germline lookup yields CDR1 LNHNV and CDR2 YYDKDF (reference sequence). The V end was cut by 9 bases, the J end by 7 bases, with 15 bases between. CDR3 in DNA: TGTGCCACGGGCCGGGGGGGTGGTGAAAAACTGTTTTTT. It is translated as CATGRGGGEKLFF.

J is TRBJ1-3 and V is TRBV9, with a possible D match to TRBD1 (5 bases). This CDR3 is 15 amino acids long. Trimming took off 4 bases at V and 4 bases at J, with 15 bases between the two ends. Germline V lookup: CDR1 SGDLS, CDR2 YYNGEE. In nucleotides, the CDR3 is TGTGCCAGCAGCCCGATGGGGGGGATGGGAAACACCATATATTTT. The encoded protein is CASSPMGGMGNTIYF.

The chain's CDR3 is CASSLRQDATNEKLFF. For the CDR3, the DNA is TGTGCCAGCAGCCTCCGACAGGACGCAACTAATGAAAAACTGTTTTTT. The chain joins TRBV7-2 to TRBJ1-4, with TRBD1 as a possible D gene (6 bases). V dropped 5 bases and J dropped 0 bases, with 13 bases sitting between them. The CDR3 runs to 16 residues. CDR1 is SGHTA and CDR2 is FQGNSA in the germline V gene.

This clone was found a few times. The germline gene is not matched at one end of the junction; a read error may be the cause. This chain joins TRBV5-1 and TRBJ2-5; 10 bases fit TRBD2. The CDR3 has 13 residues. The germline V gene encodes CDR1 SGHRS and CDR2 YFSETQ. The CDR3 sequence: CASSFLAGEAQYF. The CDR3 nucleotides read TGCGCCAGCAGCTTCCTAGCGGGAGAGGCCCAGTACTTC.

The rearrangement uses TRBV10-3 and TRBJ1-5; 8 positions match TRBD1. This CDR3 comprises 17 residues. Germline CDR1 ENHRY, CDR2 SYGVKD. Trimming at V came to 0 bases and at J to 0 bases, leaving 4 bases not matched to a gene. CDR3 coding DNA: TGTGCCATCAGTGAGTCACAGCAGGGGGCTAGCAATCAGCCCCAGCATTTT. It codes for CAISESQQGASNQPQHF.

The rearrangement joins TRBV7-3 to TRBJ2-5; D may be TRBD1 (5 bases). CDR3 length: 13 amino acids. Trimming shortened V by 8 bases and J by 2 bases, and 12 bases separated the two germline ends. Germline V lookup: CDR1 SGHTA, CDR2 FQGTGA. This CDR3 is CASAPGHQETQYF. Written as DNA, the CDR3 is TGTGCCAGCGCCCCAGGACATCAAGAGACCCAGTACTTC.

The chain recombines TRBV7-9 with TRBJ1-6; 7 bases fit TRBD1. Germline lookup yields CDR1 SEHNR and CDR2 FQNEAQ (reference sequence). The CDR3 is 16 residues long. V lost 1 base, J lost 4 bases, and 4 bases stayed unmatched. CDR3 protein: CASSLGTGFYNSPLHF. CDR3 nucleotides: TGTGCCAGCAGCTTAGGGACAGGATTTTATAATTCACCCCTCCACTTT. Drawing the rest from reference TRBV7-9 and TRBJ1-6, the complete variable domain is DTGVSQNPRHKITKRGQNVTFRCDPISEHNRLYWYRQTLGQGPEFLTYFQNEAQLEKSRLLSDRFSAERPKGSFSTLEIQRTEQGDSAMYLCASSLGTGFYNSPLHFGNGTRLTVT.